This TCR beta chain originates from a study of blood T cell repertoires in COVID-19 (TCRdb year 2020). In the study overall: Collaborator samples came from the United States, Italy and Spain and covered acute and convalescent phases of COVID-19. The material from the prospective study consisted of cDNA or gDNA derived from T cells, B-cell-depleted T cells, or PBMCs. A de-identified subject ID, COVID-19 status, age in years and sex were almost always included in the sample metadata. Where HLA class I and class II types were available, the types were taken from metadata supplied by the sample provider, not from assay-based typing. The samples were drawn from the first 160 participants of the ongoing ImmuneRACE study and from 1,254 subjects provided by 6 global collaborators. The dataset comprised deeply sampled blood TCRbeta repertoires from subjects exposed to, actively infected with, or recovered from COVID-19. The repertoires were made available in a free public database intended to serve as a resource for research on the immune response to SARS-CoV-2.

TCRbeta CDR3 regions were amplified from genomic DNA by means of the immunoSEQ Assay, a bias-controlled multiplex PCR. The authors processed their data as follows. Nucleated cell counts per sample were estimated from amplification of reference gene primers within the assay. To quantify the absolute abundance of each unique TCRbeta CDR3 rearrangement, sequence reads were collapsed and filtered. For each sample, productive Simpson clonality was calculated by taking the square root of Simpson's diversity index across productive rearrangements. TCRdb re-hosts the immuneACCESS table, in-frame sequences only. Its copies lack some clones; in the studies checked, an unresolved V gene accounts for under half of them, and the cause for the rest is not known. The V and J calls and clone size are taken from that table; D and trimming were inferred from the DNA. Here the sample has approximately 200,000 clones; 75% to 90% occur a single time. The biggest ten clones account for around 2% of the sample.

In the case of this clone: Its antigen is unknown. Nothing much larger sits one base from this clone, and base qualities are not available.

Enrolling through a virtual design, the prospective study's participants ranged in age from roughly 18 to 90 years and lived across 20 to 25 United States geographic areas. To assign participants to cohorts, the prospective study relied on clinical history that participants themselves reported in a screening survey and a study questionnaire. Recovered participants in ImmuneRACE Cohort 3 were defined by two consecutive negative NP/OP PCR tests, clearance by a healthcare professional, or resolution of symptoms. In the prospective study, whole blood, serum and a nasopharyngeal or oropharyngeal swab were collected from each participant by mobile phlebotomists. Over an approximately 2-month period, participants in the prospective study had the option of providing additional blood draws and questionnaires. Before DNA extraction, blood samples from the prospective study were shipped at room temperature or frozen.

Points the paper makes about the study in general: The amount of clinical and demographic metadata varied by source and participant and was provided uncurated.

V ends up 3 bases short and J 8 bases short, with an unmatched junction base count of 7. Measured from the cysteine to the phenylalanine, the CDR3 is 14 residues long. The DNA shown is the 42-base CDR3, in frame from base 1. The germline V gene specifies SGHTA as CDR1 and FQGTGA as CDR2. The specimen sequenced was PBMCs or T cells enriched from blood (not recorded which). The receptor was derived from a woman aged 25 to 39 who had recovered from COVID-19. This chain is built from TRBV7-3 and TRBJ1-2, with 9 bases matching TRBD1. CDR3 reads: CASSLSGTGWGYTF. The sequenced DNA is TGTGCCAGCAGCTTGTCCGGGACAGGGTGGGGCTACACCTTC.